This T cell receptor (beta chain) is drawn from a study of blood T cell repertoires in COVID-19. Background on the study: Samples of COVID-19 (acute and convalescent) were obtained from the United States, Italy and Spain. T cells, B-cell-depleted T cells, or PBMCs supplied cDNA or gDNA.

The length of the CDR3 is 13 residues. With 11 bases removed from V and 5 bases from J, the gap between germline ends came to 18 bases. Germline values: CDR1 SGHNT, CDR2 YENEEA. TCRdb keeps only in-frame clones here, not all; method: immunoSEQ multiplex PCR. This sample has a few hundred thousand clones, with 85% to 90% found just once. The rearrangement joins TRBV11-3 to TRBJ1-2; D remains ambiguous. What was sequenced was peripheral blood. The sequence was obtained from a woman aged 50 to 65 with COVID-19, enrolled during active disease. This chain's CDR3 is CAGKDWRYYGYTF. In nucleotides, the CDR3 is TGTGCCGGAAAGGACTGGAGGTATTATGGCTACACCTTC.